This T cell receptor beta chain was sequenced during a study of blood T cell repertoires in COVID-19. Study as a whole: There were acute and convalescent COVID-19 samples, and they came from the United States, Italy and Spain. Sources were T cells, B-cell-depleted T cells, or PBMCs; the material itself was cDNA or gDNA.

The authors' processing: It was from reference gene primer amplification that nucleated cell counts were estimated. The repertoire was sequenced with immunoSEQ multiplex PCR; TCRdb's copy has only in-frame clones and lacks some. V and J calls and clone size are those listed in that table; D and trimming were worked out from the DNA. The profile shows about 170,000 clones, roughly 80% of them singletons. The CDR3 is 13 amino acids. Germline CDR1 MNHEY, CDR2 SVGAGI. J gave up 8 bases and V 5 bases, and 6 bases lay outside the gene matches. Recovered status applied to Cohort 3 donors who had two consecutive negative PCRs. It also applied to those with clearance or with symptom resolution.

The sample taken for sequencing was PBMCs or T cells enriched from blood (not recorded which). This chain uses TRBV6-5 with TRBJ1-2; 9 nucleotides agree with TRBD1. The origin of this receptor is a woman aged 50 to 65 who had recovered from COVID-19. The CDR3 nucleotides are TGTGCCAGCAGTACGGGACAGGGTGAGGGCTACACCTTC. Its protein is CASSTGQGEGYTF.